This record covers a single TCR beta chain. The antigen is not known. The data belong to a study of shared clonotypes between healthy human individuals. Study as a whole: Donor ages ranged 18 to 49 years: a couple of women, a few men.

Notes on the study in general: Genetic and exposure-history diversity was limited by the small donor number. Sampling included only blood; tissue repertoires likely differ. Generation probability values for non-shared clonotypes were lower than those for clonotypes shared by all four donors.

Assay used: immunoSEQ multiplex PCR; TCRdb lists only in-frame clones, some missing. The repertoire holds about 1.1 million clones, with around 78% as singletons. The clonotype was recovered from a man aged 18 to 35 in good health. Some clones in this sample may be carry-over from other donors' samples. Material: memory CD4+ T cells from PBMCs. The subset was: CD45RA-negative fraction.

The CDR3 region has the DNA TGTGCCAGCAGCTTAGGTACTAGCGGGAGGACAGATACGCAGTATTTT. Encoded protein: CASSLGTSGRTDTQYF. The rearrangement links TRBV7-2 to TRBJ2-3, with 12 bases identical to TRBD2. Germline CDR1 reads SGHTA; CDR2 reads FQGNSA. The CDR3 has 16 residues. Trimming removed 1 base from V and 3 bases from J; junction bases left unmatched: 2.